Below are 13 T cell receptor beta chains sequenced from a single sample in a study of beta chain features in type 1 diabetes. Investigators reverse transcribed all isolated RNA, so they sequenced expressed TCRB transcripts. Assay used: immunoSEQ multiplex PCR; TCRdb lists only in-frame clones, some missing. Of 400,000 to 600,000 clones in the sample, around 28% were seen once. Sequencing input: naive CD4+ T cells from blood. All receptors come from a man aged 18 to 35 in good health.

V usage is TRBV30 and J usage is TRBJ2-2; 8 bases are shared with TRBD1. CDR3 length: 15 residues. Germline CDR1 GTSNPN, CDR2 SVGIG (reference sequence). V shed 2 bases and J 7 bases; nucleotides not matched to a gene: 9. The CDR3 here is CAWSKQDRDGGELFF. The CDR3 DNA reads TGTGCCTGGAGTAAACAGGACAGGGATGGCGGGGAGCTGTTTTTT.

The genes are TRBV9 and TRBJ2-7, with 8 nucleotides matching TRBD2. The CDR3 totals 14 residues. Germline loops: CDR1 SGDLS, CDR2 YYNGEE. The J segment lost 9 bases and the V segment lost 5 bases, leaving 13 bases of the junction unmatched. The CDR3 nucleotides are TGTGCCAGCAGTGAAGCGGGAGCCGCTACGAGGCAGTACTTC. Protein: CASSEAGAATRQYF.

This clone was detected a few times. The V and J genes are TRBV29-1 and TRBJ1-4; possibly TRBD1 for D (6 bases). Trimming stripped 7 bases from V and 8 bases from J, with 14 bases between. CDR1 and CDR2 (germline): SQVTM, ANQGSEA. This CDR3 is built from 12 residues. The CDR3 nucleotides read TGCAGCGCCCACAGGGAGCCGGAAAAACTGTTTTTT. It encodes CSAHREPEKLFF.

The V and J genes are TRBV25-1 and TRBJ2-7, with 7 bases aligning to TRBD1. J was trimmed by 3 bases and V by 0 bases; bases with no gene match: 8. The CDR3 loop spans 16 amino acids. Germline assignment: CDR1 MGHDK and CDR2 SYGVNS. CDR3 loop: CASSEYQGTAVYEQYF. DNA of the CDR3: TGTGCCAGCAGTGAATATCAGGGGACAGCAGTCTACGAGCAGTACTTC.

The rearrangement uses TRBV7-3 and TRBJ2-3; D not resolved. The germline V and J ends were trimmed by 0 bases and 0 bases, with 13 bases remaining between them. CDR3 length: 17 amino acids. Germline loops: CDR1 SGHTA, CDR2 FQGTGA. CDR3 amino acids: CASSLTLIAASTDTQYF. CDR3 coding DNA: TGTGCCAGCAGCTTAACGTTAATAGCAGCTAGCACAGATACGCAGTATTTT.

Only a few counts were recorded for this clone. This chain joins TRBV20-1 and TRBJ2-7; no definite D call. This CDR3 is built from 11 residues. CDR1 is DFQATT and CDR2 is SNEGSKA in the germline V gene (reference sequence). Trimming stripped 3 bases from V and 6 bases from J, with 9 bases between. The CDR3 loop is CSARGSTEQYF. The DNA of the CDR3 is TGCAGTGCTAGGGGTAGCACCGAGCAGTACTTC.

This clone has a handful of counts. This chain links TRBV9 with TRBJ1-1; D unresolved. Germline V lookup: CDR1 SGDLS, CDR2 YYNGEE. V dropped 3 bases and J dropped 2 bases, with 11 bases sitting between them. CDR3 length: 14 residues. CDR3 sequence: CASSALSRNTEAFF. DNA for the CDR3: TGTGCCAGCAGCGCCCTTTCACGAAACACTGAAGCTTTCTTT.

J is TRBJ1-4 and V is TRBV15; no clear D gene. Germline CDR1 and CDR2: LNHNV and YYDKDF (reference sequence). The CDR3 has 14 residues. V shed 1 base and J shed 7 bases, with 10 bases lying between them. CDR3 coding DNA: TGTGCCACCAGCAGAGTCAATGGACTTGAAAAACTGTTTTTT. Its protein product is CATSRVNGLEKLFF.

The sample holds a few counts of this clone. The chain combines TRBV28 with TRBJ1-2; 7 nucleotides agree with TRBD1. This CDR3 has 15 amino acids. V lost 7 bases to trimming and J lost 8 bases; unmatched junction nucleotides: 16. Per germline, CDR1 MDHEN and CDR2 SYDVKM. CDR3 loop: CASTREGAPRRGYTF. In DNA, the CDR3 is TGTGCCAGCACCCGGGAGGGGGCCCCTAGGAGGGGCTACACCTTC.

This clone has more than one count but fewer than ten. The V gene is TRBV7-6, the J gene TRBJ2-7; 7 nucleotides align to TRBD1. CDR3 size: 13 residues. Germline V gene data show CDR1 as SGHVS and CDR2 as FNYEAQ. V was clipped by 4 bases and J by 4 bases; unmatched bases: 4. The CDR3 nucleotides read TGTGCCAGCAGCTCGGACAGGCAGTACGAGCAGTACTTC. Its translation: CASSSDRQYEQYF.

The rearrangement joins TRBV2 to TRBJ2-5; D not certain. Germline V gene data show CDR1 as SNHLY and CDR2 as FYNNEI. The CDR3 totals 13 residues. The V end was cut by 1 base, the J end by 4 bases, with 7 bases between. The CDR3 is CASSEDLGETQYF. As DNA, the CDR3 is TGTGCCAGCAGTGAAGATCTAGGAGAGACCCAGTACTTC.

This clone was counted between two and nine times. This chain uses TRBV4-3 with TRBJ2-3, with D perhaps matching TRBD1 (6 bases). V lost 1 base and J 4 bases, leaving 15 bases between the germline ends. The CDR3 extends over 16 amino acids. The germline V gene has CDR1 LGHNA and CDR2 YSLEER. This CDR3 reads CASSQGDGRGADTQYF. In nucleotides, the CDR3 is TGCGCCAGCAGCCAAGGTGACGGCAGGGGAGCAGATACGCAGTATTTT.

In DNA form, the CDR3 reads TGTGCCAGCAGTTACTCCGTAACCGGGGAGCTGTTTTTT. Its protein is CASSYSVTGELFF. The chain is built from TRBV6-6 and TRBJ2-2; no definite D call. Germline CDR1 is MNHNY and CDR2 is SVGAGI (reference sequence). The CDR3 runs to 13 residues. Trimming stripped 0 bases from V and 5 bases from J, with 4 bases between.